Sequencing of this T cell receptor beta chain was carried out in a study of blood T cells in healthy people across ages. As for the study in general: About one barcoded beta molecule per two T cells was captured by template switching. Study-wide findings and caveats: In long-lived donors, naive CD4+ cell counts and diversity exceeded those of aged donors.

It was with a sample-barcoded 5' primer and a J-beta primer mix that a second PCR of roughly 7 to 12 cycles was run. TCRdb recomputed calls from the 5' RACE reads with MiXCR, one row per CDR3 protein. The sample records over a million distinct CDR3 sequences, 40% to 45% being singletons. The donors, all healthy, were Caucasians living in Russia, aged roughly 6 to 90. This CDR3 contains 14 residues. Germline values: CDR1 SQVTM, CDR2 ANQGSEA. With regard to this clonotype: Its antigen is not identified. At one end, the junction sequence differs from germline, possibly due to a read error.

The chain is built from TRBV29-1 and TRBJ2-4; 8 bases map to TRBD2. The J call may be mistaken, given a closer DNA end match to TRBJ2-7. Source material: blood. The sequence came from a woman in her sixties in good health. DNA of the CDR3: TGCAGCATTGAACTCGTTGCTAGCGGGTACGAGCAGTACTTC. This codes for CSIELVASGYEQYF.